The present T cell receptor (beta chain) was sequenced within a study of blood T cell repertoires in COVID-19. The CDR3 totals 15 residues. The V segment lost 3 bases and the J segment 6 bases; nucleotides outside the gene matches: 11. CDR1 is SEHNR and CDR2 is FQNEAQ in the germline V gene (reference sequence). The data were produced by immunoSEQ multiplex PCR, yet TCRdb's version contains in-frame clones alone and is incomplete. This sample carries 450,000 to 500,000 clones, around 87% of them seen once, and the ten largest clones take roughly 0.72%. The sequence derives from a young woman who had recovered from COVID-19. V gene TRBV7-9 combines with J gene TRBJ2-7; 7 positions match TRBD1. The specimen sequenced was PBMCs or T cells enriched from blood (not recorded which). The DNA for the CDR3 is TGTGCCAGCAGCTTCGACACTCCCCGGGACAGCGAGCAGTACTTC. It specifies CASSFDTPRDSEQYF.